The entry below describes one TCR beta chain. This entry belongs to a study of blood T cell repertoires in COVID-19. Overall study context: Samples taken during acute and convalescent COVID-19 were collected in the United States, Italy and Spain. T cells, B-cell-depleted T cells, or PBMCs provided the cDNA or gDNA that served as material.

In assigning cohorts, the study relied on participant-reported clinical history. V lost 4 bases to trimming and J lost 4 bases, with 8 bases between them. The V gene's germline CDR1 is KGHDR and CDR2 SFDVKD. The CDR3 is 13 residues long. Per the authors' pipeline: Reference gene primers were amplified, and this amplification served to estimate nucleated cell counts. This table comes from immunoSEQ multiplex PCR, and its TCRdb copy is limited to in-frame clones, with some not included. For V, J and clone size, that table is used; D and trimming come from the DNA. Here the sample spans 490,000 or so clones, approximately 86% being singletons.

Sequencing input: PBMCs or T cells enriched from blood (not recorded which). The chain uses TRBV24-1 and TRBJ2-3; possible D gene TRBD1, 7 bases. This TCR derives from a woman in her sixties who had recovered from COVID-19. This CDR3 is CATSDRGADTQYF. CDR3 nucleotides: TGTGCCACCAGTGACAGGGGGGCAGATACGCAGTATTTT.